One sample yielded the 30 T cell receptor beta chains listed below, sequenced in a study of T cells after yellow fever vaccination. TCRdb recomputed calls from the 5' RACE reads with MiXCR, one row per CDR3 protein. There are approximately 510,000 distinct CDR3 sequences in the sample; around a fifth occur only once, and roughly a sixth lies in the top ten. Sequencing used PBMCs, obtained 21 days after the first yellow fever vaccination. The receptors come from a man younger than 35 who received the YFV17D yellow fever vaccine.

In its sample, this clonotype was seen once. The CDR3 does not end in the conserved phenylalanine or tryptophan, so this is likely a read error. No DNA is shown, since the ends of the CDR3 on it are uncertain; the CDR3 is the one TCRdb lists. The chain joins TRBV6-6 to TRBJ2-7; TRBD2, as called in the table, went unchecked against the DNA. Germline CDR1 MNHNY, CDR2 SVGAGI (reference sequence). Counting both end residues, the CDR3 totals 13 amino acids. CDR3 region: CASSPRGGANLLS.

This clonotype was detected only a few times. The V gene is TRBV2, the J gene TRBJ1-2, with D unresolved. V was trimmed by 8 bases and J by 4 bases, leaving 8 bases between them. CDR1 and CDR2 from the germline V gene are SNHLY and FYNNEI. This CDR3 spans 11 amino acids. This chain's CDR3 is CASRRTYGYTF. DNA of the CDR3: TGTGCCAGCCGCAGGACCTATGGCTACACCTTC.

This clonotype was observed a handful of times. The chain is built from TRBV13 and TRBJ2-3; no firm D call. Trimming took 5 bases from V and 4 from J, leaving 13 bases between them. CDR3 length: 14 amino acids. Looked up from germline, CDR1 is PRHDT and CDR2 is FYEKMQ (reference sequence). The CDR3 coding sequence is TGTGCCAGCAGCGCTGATAGTTATCCAGATACGCAGTATTTT. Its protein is CASSADSYPDTQYF.

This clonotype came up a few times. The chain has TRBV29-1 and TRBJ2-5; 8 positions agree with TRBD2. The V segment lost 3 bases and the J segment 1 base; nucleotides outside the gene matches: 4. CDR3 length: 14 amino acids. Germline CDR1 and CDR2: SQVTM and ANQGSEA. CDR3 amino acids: CSVDSSGAQETQYF. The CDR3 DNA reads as TGCAGCGTTGATAGTAGCGGGGCCCAAGAGACCCAGTACTTC.

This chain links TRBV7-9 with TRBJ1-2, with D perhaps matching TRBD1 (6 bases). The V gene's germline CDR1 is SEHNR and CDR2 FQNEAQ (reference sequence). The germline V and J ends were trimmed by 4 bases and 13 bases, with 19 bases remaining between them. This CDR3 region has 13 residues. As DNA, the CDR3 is TGTGCCAGCAGCTCCCGGGACATTACGATCCCCACCTTC. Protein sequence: CASSSRDITIPTF.

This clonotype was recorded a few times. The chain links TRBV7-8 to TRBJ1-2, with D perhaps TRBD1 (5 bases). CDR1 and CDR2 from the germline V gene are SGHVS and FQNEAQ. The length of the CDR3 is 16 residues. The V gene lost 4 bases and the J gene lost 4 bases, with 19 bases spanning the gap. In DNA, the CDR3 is TGTGCCAGCAGCTGGACCGCGGGGGAACTCTCCTATGGCTACACCTTC. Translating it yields CASSWTAGELSYGYTF.

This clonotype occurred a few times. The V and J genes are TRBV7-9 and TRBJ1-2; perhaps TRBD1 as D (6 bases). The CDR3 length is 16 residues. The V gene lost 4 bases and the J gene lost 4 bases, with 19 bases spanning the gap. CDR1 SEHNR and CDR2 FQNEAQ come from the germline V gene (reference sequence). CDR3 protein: CASSSKRWGAGYGYTF. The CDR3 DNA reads TGTGCCAGCAGCTCCAAACGATGGGGGGCCGGCTATGGCTACACCTTC.

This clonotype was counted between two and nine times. This CDR3 is CASSTGTGPRGDTQYF. The DNA of the CDR3 is TGTGCCAGCAGCACCGGGACAGGTCCGAGGGGGGATACGCAGTATTTT. The V gene is TRBV7-8, the J gene TRBJ2-3; 8 bases are a match to TRBD1. This CDR3 has 16 residues. Germline V lookup: CDR1 SGHVS, CDR2 FQNEAQ. Losses at the gene ends were 5 bases for V and 6 bases for J; bases not matched to a gene: 13.

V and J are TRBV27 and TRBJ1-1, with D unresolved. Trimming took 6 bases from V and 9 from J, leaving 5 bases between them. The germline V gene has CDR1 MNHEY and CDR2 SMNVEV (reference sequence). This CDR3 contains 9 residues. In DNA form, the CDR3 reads TGTGCCAGCAGCTTTCAAGCTTTCTTT. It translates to CASSFQAFF.

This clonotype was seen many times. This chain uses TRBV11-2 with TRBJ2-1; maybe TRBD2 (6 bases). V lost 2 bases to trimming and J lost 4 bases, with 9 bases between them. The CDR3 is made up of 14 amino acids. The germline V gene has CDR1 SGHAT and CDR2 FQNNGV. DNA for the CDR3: TGTGCCAGCAGCTTAAGACTAGATTACAATGAGCAGTTCTTC. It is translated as CASSLRLDYNEQFF.

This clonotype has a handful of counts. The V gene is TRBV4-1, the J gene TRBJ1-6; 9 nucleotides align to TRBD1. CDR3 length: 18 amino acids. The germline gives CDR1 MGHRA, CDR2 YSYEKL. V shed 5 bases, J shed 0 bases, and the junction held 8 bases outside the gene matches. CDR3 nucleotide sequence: TGCGCCAGCAGCTGGGACAGGGCAAAAAGCTCCTATAATTCACCCCTCCACTTT. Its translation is CASSWDRAKSSYNSPLHF.

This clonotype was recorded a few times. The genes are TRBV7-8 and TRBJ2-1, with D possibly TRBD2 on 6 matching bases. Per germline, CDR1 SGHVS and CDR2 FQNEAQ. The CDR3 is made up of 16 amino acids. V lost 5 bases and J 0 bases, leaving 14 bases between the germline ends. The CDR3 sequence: CASSPPGGVSYNEQFF. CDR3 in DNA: TGTGCCAGCAGCCCCCCCGGGGGTGTCTCCTACAATGAGCAGTTCTTC.

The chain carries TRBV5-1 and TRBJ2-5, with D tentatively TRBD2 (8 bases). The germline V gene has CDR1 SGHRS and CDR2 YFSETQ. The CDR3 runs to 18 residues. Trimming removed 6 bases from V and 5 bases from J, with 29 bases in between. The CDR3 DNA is TGCGCCAGCACGGACAGGCATGCGAAACCGGGGGGGCTGGAGACCCAGTACTTC. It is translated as CASTDRHAKPGGLETQYF.

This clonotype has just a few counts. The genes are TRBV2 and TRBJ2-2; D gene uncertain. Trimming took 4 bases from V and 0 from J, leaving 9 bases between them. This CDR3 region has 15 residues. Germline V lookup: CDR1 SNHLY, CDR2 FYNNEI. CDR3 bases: TGTGCCAGCAGTGGGACCGCCGCGAACACCGGGGAGCTGTTTTTT. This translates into CASSGTAANTGELFF. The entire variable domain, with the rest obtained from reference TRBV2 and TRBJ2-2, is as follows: EPEVTQTPSHQVTQMGQEVILRCVPISNHLYFYWYRQILGQKVEFLVSFYNNEISEKSEIFDDQFSVERPDGSNFTLKIRSTKLEDSAMYFCASSGTAANTGELFFGEGSRLTVL.

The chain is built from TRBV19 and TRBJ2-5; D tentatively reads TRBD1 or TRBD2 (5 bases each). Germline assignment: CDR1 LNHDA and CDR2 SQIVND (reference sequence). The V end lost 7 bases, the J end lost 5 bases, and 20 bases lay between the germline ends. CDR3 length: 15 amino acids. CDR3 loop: CASNSGTQGSETQYF. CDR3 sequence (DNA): TGTGCCAGTAATTCAGGGACCCAAGGTTCGGAGACCCAGTACTTC.

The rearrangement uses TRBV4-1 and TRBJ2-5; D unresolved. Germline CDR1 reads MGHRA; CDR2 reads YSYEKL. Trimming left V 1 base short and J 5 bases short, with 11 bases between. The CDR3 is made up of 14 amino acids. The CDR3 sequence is CASSQVSLSETQYF. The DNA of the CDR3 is TGCGCCAGCAGCCAAGTCAGCCTCTCCGAGACCCAGTACTTC.

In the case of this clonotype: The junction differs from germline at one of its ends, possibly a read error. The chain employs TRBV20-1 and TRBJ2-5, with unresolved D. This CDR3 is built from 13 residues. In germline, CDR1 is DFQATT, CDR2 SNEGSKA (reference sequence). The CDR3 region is CSAREITFQRFHF. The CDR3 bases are TGCAGTGCTAGAGAAATAACGTTCCAACGATTCCACTTC.

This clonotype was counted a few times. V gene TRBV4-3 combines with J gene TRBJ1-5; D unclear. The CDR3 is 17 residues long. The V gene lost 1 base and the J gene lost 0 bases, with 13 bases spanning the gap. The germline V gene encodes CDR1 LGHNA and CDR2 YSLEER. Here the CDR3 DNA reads TGCGCCAGCAGCCAAGGGATCAATAGGAATAGCAATCAGCCCCAGCATTTT. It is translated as CASSQGINRNSNQPQHF.

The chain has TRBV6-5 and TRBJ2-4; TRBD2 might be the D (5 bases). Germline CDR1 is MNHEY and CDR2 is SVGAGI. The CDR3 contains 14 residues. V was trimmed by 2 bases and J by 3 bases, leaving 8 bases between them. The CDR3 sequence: CASSYGRGKNIQYF. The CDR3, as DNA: TGTGCCAGCAGTTACGGTCGGGGCAAAAACATTCAGTACTTC.

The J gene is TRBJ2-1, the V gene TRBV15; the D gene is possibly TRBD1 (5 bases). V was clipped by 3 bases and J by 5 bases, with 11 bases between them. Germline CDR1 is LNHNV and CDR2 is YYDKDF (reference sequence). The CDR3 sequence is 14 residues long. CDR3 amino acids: CATSRVGLHNEQFF. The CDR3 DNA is TGTGCCACCAGCAGGGTGGGGCTCCACAATGAGCAGTTCTTC.

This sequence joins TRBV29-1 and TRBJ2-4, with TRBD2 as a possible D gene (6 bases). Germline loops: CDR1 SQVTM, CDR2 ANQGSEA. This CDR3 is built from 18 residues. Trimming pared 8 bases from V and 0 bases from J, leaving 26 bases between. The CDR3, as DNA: TGCAGCCCTAGTCGACGGAGGGACTTGATACTAGCCAAAAACATTCAGTACTTC. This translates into CSPSRRRDLILAKNIQYF.

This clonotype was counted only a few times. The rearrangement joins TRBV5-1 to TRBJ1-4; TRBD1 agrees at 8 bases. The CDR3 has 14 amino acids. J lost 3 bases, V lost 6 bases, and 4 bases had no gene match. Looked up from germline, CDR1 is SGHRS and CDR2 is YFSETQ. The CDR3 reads CASTSTGANEKLFF. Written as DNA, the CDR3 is TGCGCCAGCACGTCGACAGGGGCTAATGAAAAACTGTTTTTT.

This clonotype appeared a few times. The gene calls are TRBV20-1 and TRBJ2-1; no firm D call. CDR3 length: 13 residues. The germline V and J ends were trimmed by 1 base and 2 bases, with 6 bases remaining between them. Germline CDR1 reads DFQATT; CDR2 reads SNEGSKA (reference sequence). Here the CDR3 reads CSARVRTYNEQFF. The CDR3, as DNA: TGCAGTGCTAGAGTGAGAACCTACAATGAGCAGTTCTTC.

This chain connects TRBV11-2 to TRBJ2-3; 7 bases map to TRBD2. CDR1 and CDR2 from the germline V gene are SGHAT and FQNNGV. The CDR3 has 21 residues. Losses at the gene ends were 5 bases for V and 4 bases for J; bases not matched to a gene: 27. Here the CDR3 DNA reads TGTGCCAGCAGCAACCCCCACATTGGGACTACTCCCTTAAGCGTTTCAGATACGCAGTATTTT. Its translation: CASSNPHIGTTPLSVSDTQYF.

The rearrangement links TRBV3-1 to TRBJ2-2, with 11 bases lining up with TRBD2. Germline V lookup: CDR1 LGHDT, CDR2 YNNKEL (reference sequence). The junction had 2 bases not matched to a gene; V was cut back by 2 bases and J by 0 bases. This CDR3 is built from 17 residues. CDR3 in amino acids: CASSQLGLAANTGELFF. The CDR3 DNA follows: TGTGCCAGCAGCCAACTGGGACTAGCGGCGAACACCGGGGAGCTGTTTTTT.

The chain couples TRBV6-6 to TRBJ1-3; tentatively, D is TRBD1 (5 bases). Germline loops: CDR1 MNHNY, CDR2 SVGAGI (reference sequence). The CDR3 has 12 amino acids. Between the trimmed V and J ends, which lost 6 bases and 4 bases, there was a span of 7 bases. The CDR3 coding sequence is TGTGCCAGCAGGCGGGACGGAAACACCATATATTTT. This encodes CASRRDGNTIYF.

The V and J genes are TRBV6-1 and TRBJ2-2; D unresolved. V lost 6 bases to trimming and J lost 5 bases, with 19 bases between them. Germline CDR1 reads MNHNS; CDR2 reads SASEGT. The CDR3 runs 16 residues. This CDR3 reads CASSAQLSSWTGELFF. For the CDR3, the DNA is TGTGCCAGCAGCGCTCAGCTCTCTTCCTGGACCGGGGAGCTGTTTTTT.

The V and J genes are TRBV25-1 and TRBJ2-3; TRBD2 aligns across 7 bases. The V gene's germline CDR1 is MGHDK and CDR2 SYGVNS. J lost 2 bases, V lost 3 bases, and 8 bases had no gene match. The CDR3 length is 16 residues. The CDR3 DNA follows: TGTGCCAGCAGTGATCTTAGCGGGCGGTTCACAGATACGCAGTATTTT. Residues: CASSDLSGRFTDTQYF.

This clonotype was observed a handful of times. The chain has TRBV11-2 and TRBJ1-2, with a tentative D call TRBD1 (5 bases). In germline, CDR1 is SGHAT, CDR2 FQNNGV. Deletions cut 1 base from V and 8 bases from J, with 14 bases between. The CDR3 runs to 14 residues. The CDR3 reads CASSLGRGARGYTF. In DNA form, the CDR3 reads TGTGCCAGCAGCTTAGGAAGGGGCGCGAGAGGCTACACCTTC.

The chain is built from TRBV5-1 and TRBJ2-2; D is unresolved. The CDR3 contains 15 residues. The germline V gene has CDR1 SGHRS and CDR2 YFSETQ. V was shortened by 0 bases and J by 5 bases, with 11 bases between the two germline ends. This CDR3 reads CASSLDPGSTGELFF. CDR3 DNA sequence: TGCGCCAGCAGCTTGGACCCGGGCTCTACCGGGGAGCTGTTTTTT.